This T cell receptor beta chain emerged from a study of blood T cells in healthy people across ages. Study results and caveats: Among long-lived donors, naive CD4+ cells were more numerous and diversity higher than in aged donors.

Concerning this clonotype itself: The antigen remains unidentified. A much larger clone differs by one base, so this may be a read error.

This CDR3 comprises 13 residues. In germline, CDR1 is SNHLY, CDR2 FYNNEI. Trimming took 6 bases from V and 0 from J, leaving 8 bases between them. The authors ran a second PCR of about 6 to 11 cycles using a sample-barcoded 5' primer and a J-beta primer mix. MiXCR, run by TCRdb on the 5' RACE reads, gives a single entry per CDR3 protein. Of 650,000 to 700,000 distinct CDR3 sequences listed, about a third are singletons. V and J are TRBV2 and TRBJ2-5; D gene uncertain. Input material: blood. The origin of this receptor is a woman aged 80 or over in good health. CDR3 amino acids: CASRRPNQETQYF. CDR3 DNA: TGTGCCAGCAGAAGACCGAACCAAGAGACCCAGTACTTC.